What follows describes a single T cell receptor (beta chain). These data originate in a study of technical replicates of blood from a handful of donors. This CDR3 has 12 residues. V lost 2 bases and J 1 base, leaving 5 bases between the germline ends. The germline gives CDR1 GTSNPN, CDR2 SVGIG (reference sequence). Libraries were prepared by immunoSEQ multiplex PCR; TCRdb keeps only in-frame clonotypes and omits some of them. The data hold some 80,000 clones, with around 90% observed a single time. The chain employs TRBV30 and TRBJ1-1; TRBD1 is a possible D gene (5 bases). The sequence was collected from a human donor in good health. Sequencing input: T cells isolated from PBMCs. Here the CDR3 reads CAWSQGNTEAFF. Here the CDR3 DNA reads TGTGCCTGGAGTCAGGGGAACACTGAAGCTTTCTTT. The variable domain in full, completed from reference TRBV30 and TRBJ1-1, reads SQTIHQWPATLVQPVGSPLSLECTVEGTSNPNLYWYRQAAGRGLQLLFYSVGIGQISSEVPQNLSASRPQDRQFILSSKKLLLSDSGFYLCAWSQGNTEAFFGQGTRLTVV.